This passage covers 18 T cell receptor beta chains from one sample sequenced in a study of shared clonotypes between healthy human individuals. Clones were sequenced by immunoSEQ multiplex PCR, and TCRdb holds only the in-frame ones, with some missing. The sample records 170,000 or so clones, around 63% being singletons. The sequenced sample consisted of memory CD4+ T cells sorted from blood. The sample's subset: CD45RA-negative fraction. Receptors originate from a man aged 30-40 years in good health.

The sample holds one count of this clone. This rearrangement joins TRBV27 to TRBJ1-1; 8 bases map to TRBD1. Germline assignment: CDR1 MNHEY and CDR2 SMNVEV (reference sequence). V lost 5 bases to trimming and J lost 7 bases; unmatched junction nucleotides: 9. This CDR3 is built from 14 residues. The CDR3 nucleotides are TGTGCCAGCAGTCCCATTGGACAGGGCGTTGAAGCTTTCTTT. It codes for CASSPIGQGVEAFF.

The chain links TRBV29-1 to TRBJ2-5, with D maybe TRBD2 (5 bases). The CDR3 totals 13 residues. The V end lost 3 bases, the J end lost 5 bases, and 13 bases lay between the germline ends. From germline, CDR1 is SQVTM and CDR2 ANQGSEA. The CDR3 coding sequence is TGCAGCGTTGATTACCTTCCGGGGGAGACCCAGTACTTC. Amino acids: CSVDYLPGETQYF. Supplemented by reference TRBV29-1 and TRBJ2-5, the full variable domain reads SAVISQKPSRDICQRGTSLTIQCQVDSQVTMMFWYRQQPGQSLTLIATANQGSEATYESGFVIDKFPISRPNLTFSTLTVSNMSPEDSSIYLCSVDYLPGETQYFGPGTRLLVL.

The J gene is TRBJ1-1, the V gene TRBV4-1; D gene uncertain. This CDR3 is built from 14 residues. Between the trimmed V and J ends, which lost 4 bases and 1 base, there was a span of 10 bases. In germline, CDR1 is MGHRA, CDR2 YSYEKL. The CDR3 sequence: CASSPRLGNTEAFF. DNA for the CDR3: TGCGCCAGCAGCCCCAGGTTGGGGAACACTGAAGCTTTCTTT.

V gene TRBV5-4 combines with J gene TRBJ2-1; D remains ambiguous. The V end was cut by 0 bases, the J end by 0 bases, with 7 bases between. Germline V gene lookup returns CDR1 SGHNT and CDR2 YYREEE (reference sequence). The CDR3 is 15 residues long. The CDR3 bases are TGTGCCAGCAGCTTGGAGCTTAGCTCCTACAATGAGCAGTTCTTC. Its protein product is CASSLELSSYNEQFF.

The gene calls are TRBV7-2 and TRBJ1-3; maybe TRBD1 (6 bases). This CDR3 spans 14 amino acids. CDR1 SGHTA and CDR2 FQGNSA come from the germline V gene. V was cut by 5 bases and J by 2 bases, with 10 bases left in between. Here the CDR3 DNA reads TGTGCCAGCAGCCTACAGGGAACTGGAAACACCATATATTTT. Protein product: CASSLQGTGNTIYF.

This sequence joins TRBV10-3 and TRBJ1-3, with D uncertain. The CDR3 has 14 residues. Trimming pared 7 bases from V and 0 bases from J, leaving 10 bases between. The germline gives CDR1 ENHRY, CDR2 SYGVKD. In DNA form, the CDR3 reads TGTGCCATCAAAGAGGCCTACTCTGGAAACACCATATATTTT. It translates to CAIKEAYSGNTIYF.

This clone appeared a single time. The germline gene is not matched at one end of the junction; a read error may be the cause. This rearrangement joins TRBV5-1 to TRBJ2-7, with 15 bases matching TRBD2. The CDR3 runs to 14 residues. Germline-derived CDR1 and CDR2 are SGHRS and YFSETQ. The CDR3 here is CASSWGLAGGEQYF. CDR3 bases: TGTGCCAGCAGCTGGGGACTAGCGGGAGGCGAGCAGTACTTC.

The J gene is TRBJ2-1, the V gene TRBV9; no clear D gene. Germline V lookup: CDR1 SGDLS, CDR2 YYNGEE. V was pared by 3 bases and J by 9 bases, with 13 bases between. The CDR3 consists of 13 residues. CDR3 coding DNA: TGTGCCAGCAGCGGAAATGTGGACGGTGAGCAGTTCTTC. This translates into CASSGNVDGEQFF.

The chain joins TRBV5-1 to TRBJ2-5, with D perhaps TRBD1 or TRBD2 (6 bases each). Germline-derived CDR1 and CDR2 are SGHRS and YFSETQ. V was cut by 5 bases and J by 2 bases, with 16 bases left in between. CDR3 length: 15 residues. CDR3 loop: CASSYQGGKQETQYF. In DNA form, the CDR3 reads TGCGCCAGCAGTTACCAAGGGGGGAAACAAGAGACCCAGTACTTC.

This chain joins TRBV5-5 and TRBJ1-4, with D perhaps TRBD1 (6 bases). The germline V gene encodes CDR1 SGHKS and CDR2 YYEKEE (reference sequence). The CDR3 is 16 residues long. Trimming removed 1 base at V and 1 base at J, with 11 bases between. CDR3 sequence (DNA): TGTGCCAGCAGCTTGATACAGGGTTTAACTAATGAAAAACTGTTTTTT. Translation gives CASSLIQGLTNEKLFF.

This clone was counted a single time. The DNA of the CDR3 is TGTGCCAGCAGCTCCCGGACAGGGGAGACCTACGAGCAGTACTTC. It translates to CASSSRTGETYEQYF. The chain recombines TRBV7-2 with TRBJ2-7; TRBD1 matches 9 bases. Germline values: CDR1 SGHTA, CDR2 FQGNSA. The V gene end was trimmed by 4 bases and the J gene end by 2 bases; junction bases not matched to a gene: 6. This CDR3 spans 15 amino acids.

The chain joins TRBV7-9 to TRBJ2-5, with TRBD2 matching over 7 bases. The CDR3 loop spans 14 amino acids. Germline CDR1 is SEHNR and CDR2 is FQNEAQ (reference sequence). V shed 5 bases and J 4 bases; nucleotides not matched to a gene: 7. The DNA of the CDR3 is TGTGCCAGCAGCCCCGGCTCGGGGGGAGAGACCCAGTACTTC. This gives the protein CASSPGSGGETQYF.

This clone appeared a few times. J is TRBJ2-5 and V is TRBV5-1; TRBD1 agrees at 9 bases. The length of the CDR3 is 14 residues. V shed 7 bases, J shed 5 bases, and the junction held 9 bases outside the gene matches. Germline loops: CDR1 SGHRS, CDR2 YFSETQ. CDR3: CASHTGTGSETQYF. DNA of the CDR3: TGCGCCAGCCATACCGGGACAGGGTCGGAGACCCAGTACTTC. The whole variable domain, remainder taken from reference TRBV5-1 and TRBJ2-5, is KAGVTQTPRYLIKTRGQQVTLSCSPISGHRSVSWYQQTPGQGLQFLFEYFSETQRNKGNFPGRFSGRQFSNSRSEMNVSTLELGDSALYLCASHTGTGSETQYFGPGTRLLVL.

J is TRBJ1-2 and V is TRBV23-1; the D gene is possibly TRBD1 (6 bases). TRBV23-1 is an open reading frame whose function is uncertain. The V and J ends lost 0 bases and 5 bases respectively, with 16 bases between them. The CDR3 consists of 16 residues. The CDR3 nucleotides read TGCGCCAGCAGTCAATCGGACCGGGGGCCCCGGTATGGCTACACCTTC. This encodes CASSQSDRGPRYGYTF.

This clone was counted between two and nine times. Other nucleotide sequences from this sample produce the same CDR3. V is TRBV10-3 and J is TRBJ2-7, with 10 bases lining up with TRBD2. The CDR3 has 14 amino acids. CDR1 is ENHRY and CDR2 is SYGVKD in the germline V gene. Trimming cost V 7 bases and J 3 bases; bases outside gene matches: 6. The CDR3, as DNA: TGTGCCATCAAAGGGCTAGCGGGGGACTACGAGCAGTACTTC. Translated, it gives CAIKGLAGDYEQYF.

The chain couples TRBV25-1 to TRBJ2-3; 9 positions match TRBD2. CDR3 length equals 16 residues. Germline CDR1 MGHDK, CDR2 SYGVNS. V dropped 2 bases and J dropped 4; count of bases not matched to a gene: 7. The CDR3 region has the DNA TGTGCCAGCAGTGAACCCCAGCGGGAGGACTCAGATACGCAGTATTTT. The encoded protein is CASSEPQREDSDTQYF.

This sequence joins TRBV18 and TRBJ1-1; 7 bases are shared with TRBD1. V shed 3 bases, J shed 1 base, and the junction held 8 bases outside the gene matches. Per the germline V gene, CDR1 is KGHSH and CDR2 is LQKENI. The CDR3 contains 16 residues. The CDR3 nucleotides are TGTGCCAGCTCACCCAACGCGGCAGGGGGGAACACTGAAGCTTTCTTT. Its translation is CASSPNAAGGNTEAFF. The variable domain in full, with the rest retrieved from reference TRBV18 and TRBJ1-1, is NAGVMQNPRHLVRRRGQEARLRCSPMKGHSHVYWYRQLPEEGLKFMVYLQKENIIDESGMPKERFSAEFPKEGPSILRIQQVVRGDSAAYFCASSPNAAGGNTEAFFGQGTRLTVV.

V gene TRBV27 combines with J gene TRBJ2-1; 7 bases fit TRBD2. The CDR3 spans 14 residues. Germline V gene lookup returns CDR1 MNHEY and CDR2 SMNVEV (reference sequence). The V segment lost 5 bases and the J segment 6 bases; nucleotides outside the gene matches: 7. This CDR3 is CASSPRGRVNEQFF. The CDR3 nucleotides read TGTGCCAGCAGTCCCCGGGGGAGGGTCAATGAGCAGTTCTTC.